This is a list of T cell receptor beta chains from one sample in a study of technical replicates of blood from a few donors. Assay: immunoSEQ multiplex PCR; the TCRdb copy retains only in-frame clones and omits some. The sample lists about 88,000 clones, approximately 95% occurring once. Specimen: T cells isolated from PBMCs. Receptors were obtained from a human donor in good health. Each CDR3 is given with its conserved first and last residue. The D gene is left open where the match is weak. Rows may omit the clone size; those that give it use once, few, many or a size class.

>-|TRBV7-8|TRBJ2-2|-
CASSPSFTGELFF
TGTGCCAGCAGCCCTAGTTTCACCGGGGAGCTGTTTTTT
>TRBD1|TRBV11-3|TRBJ2-5|-
CASLSLGTGSQETQYF
TGTGCCAGCCTTAGCCTCGGGACAGGTTCTCAAGAGACCCAGTACTTC
>-|TRBV11-2|TRBJ1-5|-
CASSVGGYSNQPQHF
TGTGCCAGCAGCGTCGGGGGTTATAGCAATCAGCCCCAGCATTTT
>-|TRBV14|TRBJ1-4|-
CASSLAGLTWGEKLFF
TGTGCCAGCAGCCTGGCCGGACTGACATGGGGAGAAAAACTGTTTTTT
>-|TRBV27|TRBJ1-2|-
CASSRVPGYGYTF
TGTGCCAGCAGTAGAGTCCCAGGCTATGGCTACACCTTC
>-|TRBV10-3|TRBJ2-3|-
CAIGGVHSETPTDTQYF
TGTGCCATCGGAGGGGTCCATTCGGAAACCCCAACAGATACGCAGTATTTT
>TRBD2|TRBV25-1|TRBJ2-7|-
CASSLWREVAYEQYF
TGTGCCAGCAGTCTCTGGCGGGAGGTCGCCTACGAGCAGTACTTC
>TRBD2|TRBV25-1|TRBJ2-7|-
CASSSGNTYEQYF
TGTGCCAGCAGTAGCGGGAATACCTACGAGCAGTACTTC
>TRBD2|TRBV10-3|TRBJ2-7|-
CAISESVPGLAGGGSHEQYF
TGTGCCATCAGTGAAAGTGTACCGGGACTAGCGGGAGGCGGGTCCCACGAGCAGTACTTC
>TRBD2|TRBV5-1|TRBJ2-5|-
CASSQKLAGVQETQYF
TGCGCCAGCAGCCAGAAACTAGCGGGAGTCCAAGAGACCCAGTACTTC
>-|TRBV27|TRBJ1-5|once
CASSPLWSNQPQHF
TGTGCCAGCAGTCCCCTATGGAGCAATCAGCCCCAGCATTTT
>TRBD2|TRBV7-3|TRBJ2-1|-
CASSTTSGRTNEQFF
TGTGCCAGCAGCACAACTAGCGGGAGAACCAATGAGCAGTTCTTC
>TRBD2|TRBV19|TRBJ2-1|-
CASSFTPPPGLAGGGRPNEQFF
TGTGCCAGTAGTTTCACCCCTCCGCCGGGACTAGCGGGAGGAGGTCGTCCCAATGAGCAGTTCTTC
>-|TRBV2|TRBJ1-1|-
CASSEELSEAFF
TGTGCCAGCAGTGAAGAGTTGAGTGAAGCTTTCTTT
>-|TRBV9|TRBJ1-1|once
CASSVGEVGGTEAFF
TGTGCCAGCAGCGTAGGGGAGGTTGGAGGCACTGAAGCTTTCTTT
>-|TRBV28|TRBJ2-7|-
CASRGADYEQYF
TGTGCCAGCAGGGGGGCAGACTACGAGCAGTACTTC
>TRBD2|TRBV6-5|TRBJ2-7|-
CASRGLADIYEQYF
TGTGCCAGCAGGGGACTAGCGGATATTTACGAGCAGTACTTC
>TRBD2|TRBV5-5|TRBJ2-7|-
CASSWEGPGHYSYEQYF
TGTGCCAGCAGCTGGGAGGGGCCAGGGCACTACTCCTACGAGCAGTACTTC
>TRBD1|TRBV10-3|TRBJ1-1|-
CAISPDRGTEAFF
TGTGCCATCAGCCCCGACAGGGGCACTGAAGCTTTCTTT
>-|TRBV12-5|TRBJ1-5|-
CASGLVRQGSSNQPQHF
TGTGCTAGTGGTTTGGTAAGGCAGGGAAGTAGCAATCAGCCCCAGCATTTT
>-|TRBV14|TRBJ2-7|-
CASSQELISGKYF
TGTGCCAGCAGCCAAGAACTCATTTCAGGGAAGTACTTC
>TRBD2|TRBV9|TRBJ2-1|-
CASSVAGVTYNEQFF
TGTGCCAGCAGCGTCGCGGGAGTGACCTACAATGAGCAGTTCTTC
>TRBD1|TRBV9|TRBJ1-5|-
CASSTDREANQPQHF
TGTGCCAGCAGCACTGACAGGGAGGCGAATCAGCCCCAGCATTTT
>TRBD2|TRBV5-4|TRBJ2-1|-
CASSPTSGSSYNEQFF
TGTGCCAGCAGCCCGACTAGCGGATCCTCCTACAATGAGCAGTTCTTC
>TRBD2|TRBV6-5|TRBJ2-4|-
CASSYAGGRAGNIQYF
TGTGCCAGCAGTTACGCGGGCGGGAGGGCCGGAAACATTCAGTACTTC
>-|TRBV29-1|TRBJ1-5|-
CSVNEGGGAEQPQHF
TGCAGCGTTAATGAGGGGGGGGGCGCCGAACAGCCCCAGCATTTT
>-|TRBV5-1|TRBJ1-1|-
CASSQSPGYGAFF
TGCGCCAGCAGCCAGTCCCCAGGGTACGGAGCTTTCTTT
>TRBD2|TRBV4-2|TRBJ2-7|-
CASSGLAGAYEQYF
TGTGCCAGCAGCGGTCTAGCGGGAGCTTACGAGCAGTACTTC
>-|TRBV6-5|TRBJ2-1|-
CASTSPAEDYNEQFF
TGTGCCAGCACCTCCCCAGCGGAAGACTACAATGAGCAGTTCTTC
>-|TRBV30|TRBJ2-1|-
CAWSAYSLEQFF
TGTGCCTGGAGTGCTTACAGCCTTGAGCAGTTCTTC
>-|TRBV19|TRBJ2-1|-
CASKAGPTSYNEQFF
TGTGCCAGTAAAGCGGGTCCTACATCCTACAATGAGCAGTTCTTC
>TRBD2|TRBV5-6|TRBJ2-3|-
CASSGTSGRALSVDTQYF
TGTGCCAGCAGCGGGACTAGCGGGAGGGCCCTCTCAGTAGATACGCAGTATTTT
>-|TRBV7-9|TRBJ2-1|-
CASSLGTGSGENEQFF
TGTGCCAGCAGCTTAGGAACGGGTAGCGGAGAAAATGAGCAGTTCTTC
>TRBD2|TRBV7-2|TRBJ2-1|-
CASSLLASGSIDNEQFF
TGTGCCAGCAGCTTATTGGCTAGCGGGAGTATTGACAATGAGCAGTTCTTC
>-|TRBV9|TRBJ2-1|few
CASSVVTYNEQFF
TGTGCCAGCAGCGTAGTGACATACAATGAGCAGTTCTTC